A selection of T cell receptor beta chains follows, all from one sample in a study of PD-L1 blockade in urothelial cancer. TCRdb's table, derived via immunoSEQ multiplex PCR, lists solely in-frame clones and lacks some. The sample has about 52,000 clones; roughly 75% are singletons. Here the sequenced sample was PBMCs, taken around atezolizumab (anti-PD-L1) treatment. These receptors all stem from a man in his 70s with urothelial cancer. Both conserved end residues are part of each CDR3. The D gene is left open where the match is weak. A row's size may be missing; if present it is once, few, many or a size class.

D	V	length	size	J	DNA	CDR3
-	TRBV5-5	16	-	TRBJ1-3	TGTGCCAGCAGCCTCGGGTTCGGATCCGCTGGAAACACCATATATTTT	CASSLGFGSAGNTIYF
-	TRBV18	14	-	TRBJ1-2	TGTGCCAGCTCACCACCGGACAGTTTCTATGGCTACACCTTC	CASSPPDSFYGYTF
TRBD2	TRBV11-3	15	once	TRBJ2-7	TGTGCCAGCAGCCCTCCGGGACTAGCGGGGCGCGAGCAGTACTTC	CASSPPGLAGREQYF
TRBD1	TRBV7-2	16	-	TRBJ1-1	TGTGCCAGCAGCTCTAACAAGGGGGCTCTGCGCACTGAAGCTTTCTTT	CASSSNKGALRTEAFF
-	TRBV5-1	15	-	TRBJ2-5	TGCGCCAGCAGCTTGGGTGGGTCTGGGAGCGAGACCCAGTACTTC	CASSLGGSGSETQYF
TRBD1	TRBV19	14	-	TRBJ2-1	TGTGCCAGTAGTCCCTGGACAGGGCACAATGAGCAGTTCTTC	CASSPWTGHNEQFF
-	TRBV20-1	11	-	TRBJ1-2	TGCAGTGCTAGAGATCCTAGGAGCTTAACCTTC	CSARDPRSLTF
-	TRBV12-5	10	-	TRBJ1-2	TGTGCCCCCTACCTCGATGGCTACACCTTC	CAPYLDGYTF
TRBD2	TRBV30	15	few	TRBJ2-7	TGTGCCTGGAGCGGCCACAGCGGGAGAACCGCCGAGCAGTACTTC	CAWSGHSGRTAEQYF
TRBD2	TRBV5-1	20	-	TRBJ2-3	TGCGCCAGCAGCTCTAGCTATAGGACTAGCGGGGGGACTAGCACAGATACGCAGTATTTT	CASSSSYRTSGGTSTDTQYF
-	TRBV19	13	-	TRBJ1-5	TGTGCCAGTAGCACTCGAGGGAATCAGCCCCAGCATTTT	CASSTRGNQPQHF
TRBD2	TRBV11-3	16	-	TRBJ2-1	TGTGCCAGCAGCTTAGGAGGGACTAGAGCCTACAATGAGCAGTTCTTC	CASSLGGTRAYNEQFF
TRBD2	TRBV11-2	16	few	TRBJ2-1	TGTGCCAGCAGCTTAGATAGAAGCGGGAGAGGGGTTGAGCAGTTCTTC	CASSLDRSGRGVEQFF
-	TRBV18	15	-	TRBJ2-6	TGTGCCAGCTCCCCTACCGGGTCTGGGGCCAACGTCCTGACTTTC	CASSPTGSGANVLTF
-	TRBV5-1	14	-	TRBJ2-5	TGCGCCAGCAGCTGGGCCCCGCGCGGGGAGACCCAGTACTTC	CASSWAPRGETQYF
TRBD2	TRBV19	15	-	TRBJ2-7	TGTGCCAGTAGGGAGACTAGCGGGAGAACTGGTGAGCAGTACTTC	CASRETSGRTGEQYF
-	TRBV7-2	13	-	TRBJ1-1	TGTGCCAGCAGCTTGCGGGACGGGAAGAAAGCTTTCTTT	CASSLRDGKKAFF
-	TRBV6-5	15	-	TRBJ1-3	TGTGCCAGCAGTTACTCGCCGGGGTACGGAAACACCATATATTTT	CASSYSPGYGNTIYF
TRBD1	TRBV7-9	18	few	TRBJ1-2	TGTGCCAGCAGCTTAGGGAGGAAGGGACAGGGGAATAACTATGGCTACACCTTC	CASSLGRKGQGNNYGYTF
-	TRBV6-1	14	-	TRBJ2-7	TGTGCCAGCAGTGACCCGACAGAAAACTACGAGCAGTACTTC	CASSDPTENYEQYF
TRBD1	TRBV28	14	once	TRBJ1-4	TGTGCCAGCAGTCGGACAGGGGCTAATGAAAAACTGTTTTTT	CASSRTGANEKLFF
-	TRBV5-4	15	-	TRBJ1-1	TGTGCCAGCAGCTTGGGGGGGGTCAGAAACACTGAAGCTTTCTTT	CASSLGGVRNTEAFF
TRBD1	TRBV7-2	14	-	TRBJ2-5	TGTGCCAGCAGCTACGACAGGGGGCAAGAGACCCAGTACTTC	CASSYDRGQETQYF
-	TRBV7-6	14	-	TRBJ1-1	TGTGCCAGCAGCTTAGAGCAGGGGTATTCTGAAGCTTTCTTT	CASSLEQGYSEAFF
-	TRBV18	15	-	TRBJ2-2	TGTGCCAGCTCACCGGGGGCCTCGGTCACCGGGGAGCTGTTTTTT	CASSPGASVTGELFF
-	TRBV15	15	-	TRBJ2-1	TGTGCCACCAGCAGAGATGGCCGGAGTGAGAATGAGCAGTTCTTC	CATSRDGRSENEQFF
TRBD2	TRBV18	17	-	TRBJ2-1	TGTGCCAGCTCACCCAGGACTAGCGGGCGCTCCTACAATGAGCAGTTCTTC	CASSPRTSGRSYNEQFF
-	TRBV7-6	14	-	TRBJ2-7	TGTGCCAGCAGCTTCTCGACAGGATGGAACGAGCAGTACTTC	CASSFSTGWNEQYF
-	TRBV28	13	few	TRBJ2-3	TGTGCCAGCGGCGAACTAGCCACAGATACGCAGTATTTT	CASGELATDTQYF
-	TRBV11-3	12	-	TRBJ2-3	TGTGCCAGCAGCTTAGACCTGGATACGCAGTATTTT	CASSLDLDTQYF
-	TRBV29-1	13	many	TRBJ1-2	TGCAGCGTTGCGGCAGGTACTAACTATGGCTACACCTTC	CSVAAGTNYGYTF
TRBD2	TRBV12-5	20	-	TRBJ2-1	TGTGCTAGTGCCATGACGGGGGTGATGTTTAGGAGCGGGGGTCACAATGAGCAGTTCTTC	CASAMTGVMFRSGGHNEQFF
-	TRBV4-1	14	-	TRBJ1-2	TGCGCCAGCAGCGGGGACTTCACTGCGCTTGGCTACACCTTC	CASSGDFTALGYTF
-	TRBV11-2	15	-	TRBJ1-1	TGTGCCAGCAGCTTAGCACAGGGCCCGAACACTGAAGCTTTCTTT	CASSLAQGPNTEAFF
TRBD2	TRBV9	13	-	TRBJ2-3	TGTGCCAGTGCGATAGCGGGAGGGGATACGCAGTATTTT	CASAIAGGDTQYF
-	TRBV6-5	13	-	TRBJ1-1	TGTGCCAGCACTACTAACAGGGTGGGTGAAGCTTTCTTT	CASTTNRVGEAFF
TRBD1	TRBV9	16	-	TRBJ1-3	TGTGCCAGCAGCCTTTCCGGGACAGGGGGCAGAAACACCATATATTTT	CASSLSGTGGRNTIYF
-	TRBV6-1	14	-	TRBJ1-3	TGTGCCAGCAGTGAGGGGAGCTCTGGAAACACCATATATTTT	CASSEGSSGNTIYF
-	TRBV7-3	15	-	TRBJ2-7	TGTGCCAGCAACAAAAACAGATTTTCGTCGTGCGAGCAGTACTTC	CASNKNRFSSCEQYF
-	TRBV4-3	16	-	TRBJ1-4	TGCGCCAGCAGCCAAGAAGGCACAGGCGCTAATGAAAAACTGTTTTTT	CASSQEGTGANEKLFF
TRBD1	TRBV6-5	16	few	TRBJ2-5	TGTGCCAGCAGTTTTGGGTCGTCGGGACAGGCGCAGACCCAGTACTTC	CASSFGSSGQAQTQYF
-	TRBV4-1	15	-	TRBJ2-2	TGCGCCAGTACCCCGGGACATCCGAACACCGGGGAGCTGTTTTTT	CASTPGHPNTGELFF
TRBD1	TRBV6-6	12	once	TRBJ1-2	TGTGCCAGCAGTGGACAGGAGAGAGGCTACACCTTC	CASSGQERGYTF
-	TRBV4-2	14	-	TRBJ2-7	TGTGCCAGCAGCCTCGCGCGTGCGGGCTACGAGCAGTACTTC	CASSLARAGYEQYF
-	TRBV7-8	15	-	TRBJ1-2	TGTGCCAGCAGCTTATCTCTCGCGAATAACTATGGCTACACCTTC	CASSLSLANNYGYTF
TRBD1	TRBV7-2	13	few	TRBJ2-7	TGTGCCAGCAGCTTAGCGGGACAGGGTTTCGAGTACTTC	CASSLAGQGFEYF
-	TRBV5-4	15	-	TRBJ2-5	TGTGCCAGCAGCTTGAAAGCGCCCCGCATGGAGACCCAGTACTTC	CASSLKAPRMETQYF
TRBD1	TRBV5-5	15	-	TRBJ1-5	TGTGCCAGCAGCCTAGGACAGGGGGGCAATCAGCCCCAGCATTTT	CASSLGQGGNQPQHF
-	TRBV6-1	13	few	TRBJ2-7	TGTGCCAGCACCCTACGGCAGGGCTACGAGCAGTACTTC	CASTLRQGYEQYF
-	TRBV11-1	14	-	TRBJ2-7	TGTGCCAGCAGCTTAGCGTCTATAAACTACGAGCAGTACTTC	CASSLASINYEQYF
TRBD1	TRBV4-3	16	few	TRBJ1-1	TGCGCCAGCAGCCAAGGCAACCGACAGGGGAACACTGAAGCTTTCTTT	CASSQGNRQGNTEAFF
TRBD2	TRBV9	15	-	TRBJ2-5	TGTGCCAGCAGCGCCGGACTAGCGGGGGGAGAGACCCAGTACTTC	CASSAGLAGGETQYF
-	TRBV28	11	-	TRBJ2-7	TGTGCCAGCAGCCGTGCCTACGAGCAGTACTTC	CASSRAYEQYF